This record covers a single T cell receptor beta chain. This specimen comes from a study of blood T cell repertoires in COVID-19. About the study: There were acute and convalescent COVID-19 samples, and they came from the United States, Italy and Spain. In each case, the material was cDNA or gDNA derived from T cells, B-cell-depleted T cells, or PBMCs.

The authors' processing: Using reference gene primer amplification, nucleated cell counts were estimated. This table comes from immunoSEQ multiplex PCR, and its TCRdb copy is limited to in-frame clones, with some not included. The V and J calls and clone size come from that table; D and trimming were worked out from the DNA. The profile shows approximately 150,000 clones, roughly 85% of them singletons. This TCR derives from a human donor in a cohort sampled during active COVID-19. Sequenced material: peripheral blood.

Here the CDR3 DNA reads TGTGCCAGCAGCTACCCGGACAGGTCTGGAAACACCATATATTTT. Protein product: CASSYPDRSGNTIYF. V is TRBV11-3 and J is TRBJ1-3; TRBD1 matches 7 bases. CDR3 length: 15 residues. Germline V gene data show CDR1 as SGHNT and CDR2 as YENEEA. V gave up 4 bases and J gave up 1 base; unmatched junction bases: 4. The full variable domain, its missing parts supplied by reference TRBV11-3 and TRBJ1-3, is EAGVVQSPRYKIIEKKQPVAFWCNPISGHNTLYWYLQNLGQGPELLIRYENEEAVDDSQLPKDRFSAERLKGVDSTLKIQPAELGDSAVYLCASSYPDRSGNTIYFGEGSWLTVV.